The entry below gives a single TCR beta chain sequence along with its context. The target antigen is unknown. The time point was: newly diagnosed GD, antithyroid drugs for less than 3 months. RNA isolated from PBMCs was used to make the TCR library. Trimming took 7 bases from V and 0 from J; bases not matched to a gene: 3. The CDR3 contains 14 residues. Looked up from germline, CDR1 is MDHEN and CDR2 is SYDVKM. The data are from a study of regulatory T cells in long-lasting Graves disease. General study findings and limits: Accuracy may have suffered from the small sample size. Persistent disease exhibited a predilection for TRBV28, TRBJ1-2 and TRBJ2-5. Patients whose Graves' disease persisted exhibited lower TCR diversity than those newly diagnosed.

To make TCR beta libraries, researchers used iRepertoire HTBI primers and Arm-PCR of CDR3 regions. In the original processing: Sample data revealed about 60 TRBV and 14 TRBJ segments. TCRdb re-derived calls from the multiplex PCR reads in MiXCR, one entry per CDR3 protein. The V and J calls reflect TCRdb's pipeline rather than the authors' work. This sample carries approximately 400,000 distinct CDR3 sequences, about a sixth of them seen once, and the ten largest clones take roughly 20%. Sequenced material: peripheral blood mononuclear cells (PBMCs), taken at new diagnosis, from a patient treated with antithyroid drugs. The rearrangement uses TRBV28 and TRBJ1-5; TRBD1 aligns across 7 bases. The clonotype was recovered from a female donor with Graves disease. CDR3 bases: TGTGCCAGCACCTACAGGGGTAGCAATCAGCCCCAGCATTTT. Its protein is CASTYRGSNQPQHF.